A few counts support the clone carrying this TCR beta chain. This entry belongs to a study of blood T cells in healthy people across ages. The authors ran a second PCR of 7 to 11 cycles using a sample-barcoded 5' primer and a J-beta primer mix. TCRdb reprocessed the 5' RACE reads with MiXCR, giving one entry per CDR3 protein. The data show approximately 1.5 million distinct CDR3 sequences, around 36% seen once. The receptor was isolated from a woman aged 25 to 45 in good health. Sequenced material: blood.

CDR3 nucleotides: TGTGCCATCAACACCGGTATGGGCACAGATACGCAGTATTTT. This encodes CAINTGMGTDTQYF. The V gene is TRBV10-3, the J gene TRBJ2-3; D is undetermined. The CDR3 extends over 14 amino acids. V lost 7 bases and J lost 1, with 12 bases in between. Per the germline V gene, CDR1 is ENHRY and CDR2 is SYGVKD.